This TCR beta chain was captured by sequencing in a study of blood T cell repertoires in COVID-19. In the study overall: The United States, Italy and Spain were the sources of the acute and convalescent COVID-19 samples. The cDNA or gDNA used as material had been derived from T cells, B-cell-depleted T cells, or PBMCs.

Original analysis: Amplification of reference gene primers provided the estimated nucleated cell counts. Assay used: immunoSEQ multiplex PCR; TCRdb lists only in-frame clones, some missing. D and trimming were read from the DNA, whereas the V and J calls and clone size are those reported in that table. This table holds about 200,000 clones, 65% to 90% found once. The germline V gene encodes CDR1 LGHDT and CDR2 YNNKEL (reference sequence). J was trimmed by 3 bases and V by 6 bases; bases with no gene match: 11. The CDR3 is 16 amino acids. Sequenced material: peripheral blood. This chain connects TRBV3-1 (or the pseudogene TRBV3-2) to TRBJ2-1, with 7 bases lining up with TRBD2. The receptor's source is a human donor in a cohort sampled during active COVID-19. The CDR3 loop is CASSLPSGANYNEQFF. As DNA, the CDR3 is TGTGCCAGCAGTTTACCGAGCGGGGCTAACTACAATGAGCAGTTCTTC.